One sample yielded the 8 T cell receptor beta chains listed below, sequenced in a study of shared clonotypes between healthy human individuals (dated by TCRdb to the early 2020s). Library preparation was by the immunoSEQ multiplex PCR assay. TCRdb holds this immuneACCESS table with in-frame rearrangements only. Some clones are missing; in checked studies, unresolved V genes explain under half, and the rest has no known cause. The sample has approximately 720,000 clones on record, just over 90% of them singletons. Of the sample, approximately 24% falls within the top ten clones. CD8 naive samples consisted of CD45RO-negative cells that were positively selected for CCR7, yielding a CD45RA+CCR7+ population without TemRA cells. The sequenced material came from naive CD8+ T cells sorted from blood. The cell subset or site label on this specimen signifies: CD45RA+CCR7+. These receptors came from a man aged 25 to 40 in good health.

The chain combines TRBV5-6 with TRBJ2-7; unclear D gene. The CDR3 consists of 13 residues. CDR1 is SGHDT and CDR2 is YYEEEE in the germline V gene. V was shortened by 4 bases and J by 0 bases, with 8 bases between the two germline ends. In DNA, the CDR3 is TGTGCCAGCAGCCCCTGGGGCTCCTACGAGCAGTACTTC. Protein sequence: CASSPWGSYEQYF.

The V gene is TRBV28, the J gene TRBJ2-1, with TRBD2 as a possible D gene (6 bases). Germline assignment: CDR1 MDHEN and CDR2 SYDVKM. The CDR3 extends over 14 amino acids. The CDR3 region has the DNA TGTGCTAGCCGCCTAGCGAGCGACTACAATGAGCAGTTCTTC. The encoded protein is CASRLASDYNEQFF.

The genes are TRBV25-1 and TRBJ2-2, with D perhaps TRBD1 (5 bases). Germline V gene sequence: CDR1 MGHDK, CDR2 SYGVNS. The CDR3 contains 15 residues. The V end lost 5 bases, the J end lost 6 bases, and 16 bases lay between the germline ends. CDR3 residues: CASSPYAPGSGELFF. The CDR3 nucleotides are TGTGCCAGCAGTCCATACGCTCCAGGGTCCGGGGAGCTGTTTTTT.

A note on this clone: Other DNA sequences in the same sample also yield this CDR3. The CDR3 sequence: CASSSSSYEQYF. In DNA, the CDR3 is TGTGCCAGCAGCTCAAGCTCCTACGAGCAGTACTTC. This chain links TRBV7-9 with TRBJ2-7; no reliable D call. V dropped 4 bases and J dropped 0 bases, with 4 bases sitting between them. Germline values: CDR1 SEHNR, CDR2 FQNEAQ (reference sequence). CDR3 length equals 12 residues.

Here the CDR3 reads CASSPQDQPPQETQYF. Here the CDR3 DNA reads TGTGCCAGCAGCCCACAAGACCAGCCCCCACAAGAGACCCAGTACTTC. This chain uses TRBV11-2 with TRBJ2-5, with D uncertain. Trimming took off 5 bases at V and 2 bases at J, with 18 bases between the two ends. The CDR3 consists of 16 residues. Germline V CDR1 and CDR2: SGHAT, FQNNGV.

The V call is TRBV4-1, the J call TRBJ2-1; TRBD1 matches at 9 bases. Germline CDR1 MGHRA, CDR2 YSYEKL. CDR3 length equals 17 residues. V gave up 2 bases and J gave up 2 bases; unmatched junction bases: 7. This chain's CDR3 is CASSQPGTGLTYNEQFF. CDR3 nucleotide sequence: TGCGCCAGCAGCCAACCTGGGACAGGGTTGACCTACAATGAGCAGTTCTTC.

The rearrangement joins TRBV27 to TRBJ2-1; 12 bases are shared with TRBD2. The junction had 6 bases not matched to a gene; V was cut back by 10 bases and J by 8 bases. This CDR3 is 13 amino acids long. Germline V gene lookup returns CDR1 MNHEY and CDR2 SMNVEV (reference sequence). CDR3 residues: CATRLAGDYEQFF. The CDR3 DNA sequence: TGTGCCACCCGACTAGCGGGAGACTATGAGCAGTTCTTC.

This chain links TRBV6-5 with TRBJ2-1; D remains unclear. The CDR3 extends over 16 amino acids. V was shortened by 0 bases and J by 2 bases, with 11 bases between the two germline ends. Germline values: CDR1 MNHEY, CDR2 SVGAGI. The CDR3 spells CASSYSSSYAYNEQFF. The CDR3 region has the DNA TGTGCCAGCAGTTACTCATCCTCCTACGCCTACAATGAGCAGTTCTTC.